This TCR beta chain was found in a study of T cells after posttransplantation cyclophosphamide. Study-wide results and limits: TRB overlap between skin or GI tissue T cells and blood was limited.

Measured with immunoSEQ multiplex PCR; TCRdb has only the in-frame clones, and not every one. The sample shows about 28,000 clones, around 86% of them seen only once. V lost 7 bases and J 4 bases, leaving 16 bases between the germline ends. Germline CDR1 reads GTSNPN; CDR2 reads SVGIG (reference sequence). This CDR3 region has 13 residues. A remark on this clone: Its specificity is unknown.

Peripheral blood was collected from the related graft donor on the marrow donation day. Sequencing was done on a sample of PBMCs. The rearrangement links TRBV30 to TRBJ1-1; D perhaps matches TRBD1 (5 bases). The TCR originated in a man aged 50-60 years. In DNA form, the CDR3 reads TGTGCCTTCGACCGGGCTCAGGGCACTGAAGCTTTCTTT. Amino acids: CAFDRAQGTEAFF.